This T cell receptor (beta chain) was sequenced for a study of T cells after yellow fever vaccination. Study as a whole: Where fractions had low cell numbers, libraries were prepared from them with the SMART-Seq v4 Ultra Low Input RNA kit. Study-level results: Subsequent to the booster, the majority of primary-vaccination clones reappeared (approximately 95% CD4, roughly 90% CD8). There was a small share of clonotypes that showed up in both the CD4 and CD8 compartments.

Trimming stripped 5 bases from V and 7 bases from J, with 26 bases between. The CDR3 contains 16 residues. Germline assignment: CDR1 DFQATT and CDR2 SNEGSKA (reference sequence). TCRdb ran MiXCR on the 5' RACE reads and lists one entry per CDR3 protein. The sample contains about 630,000 distinct CDR3 sequences, 12% of which appear only once. There are a few counts of this clonotype. No antigen is known for it. The chain links TRBV20-1 to TRBJ1-1, with a tentative D call TRBD1 (6 bases). This specimen was PBMCs, taken on the day of the yellow fever booster vaccination. The receptor comes from a man aged 30 to 45 who received the YFV17D yellow fever vaccine. The CDR3 bases are TGCAGTGCTCTTCCCCCGGGGGGCGTCCGGAACCATGAAGCTTTCTTT. It encodes CSALPPGGVRNHEAFF.